These 5 T cell receptor beta chains originate from one sample sequenced in a study of cytomegalovirus exposure and HLA in healthy donors. The primer mix had 60 Vbeta and 13 Jbeta primers. Clones were sequenced by immunoSEQ multiplex PCR, and TCRdb holds only the in-frame ones, with some missing. The sample lists 150,000 to 200,000 clones; 81% were seen once. The sequenced material came from PBMCs. The receptor set was obtained from a woman aged 18 to 35 in good health and CMV-seropositive.

In nucleotides, the CDR3 is TGCAGCGTTGGGCGACAGGGGGTAGAGACCCAGTACTTC. It encodes CSVGRQGVETQYF. The chain couples TRBV29-1 to TRBJ2-5, with TRBD1 identical over 9 bases. CDR1 and CDR2 from the germline V gene are SQVTM and ANQGSEA. Trimming cost V 4 bases and J 4 bases; bases outside gene matches: 4. The CDR3 extends over 13 amino acids.

CDR3 DNA sequence: TGTGCCAGCAGTGACCCCCGGGACAGGGGAGGAACCGGGGAGCTGTTTTTT. It is translated as CASSDPRDRGGTGELFF. This chain uses TRBV6-1 with TRBJ2-2; TRBD1 agrees at 10 bases. Germline V gene data show CDR1 as MNHNS and CDR2 as SASEGT. V shed 3 bases, J shed 5 bases, and the junction held 9 bases outside the gene matches. The CDR3 covers 17 residues.

V is TRBV19 and J is TRBJ1-4; 8 bases fit TRBD1. The CDR3 sequence is 14 residues long. Looked up from germline, CDR1 is LNHDA and CDR2 is SQIVND (reference sequence). V shed 10 bases and J 7 bases; nucleotides not matched to a gene: 11. CDR3 in amino acids: CATGGAGIGEKLFF. The CDR3 DNA is TGTGCCACAGGGGGCGCGGGTATCGGTGAAAAACTGTTTTTT.

This clone has just a few counts. The V call is TRBV11-2, the J call TRBJ2-1, with D perhaps matching TRBD1 (5 bases). Trimming took 5 bases from V and 5 from J, leaving 16 bases between them. Germline CDR1 SGHAT, CDR2 FQNNGV. This CDR3 comprises 15 residues. The CDR3 sequence is CASSALWQGNNEQFF. The CDR3 nucleotides are TGTGCCAGCAGCGCCCTTTGGCAGGGAAACAATGAGCAGTTCTTC.

This clone appeared once. The chain joins TRBV7-9 to TRBJ2-7; a weak D match, TRBD2 (6 bases). Trimming cost V 6 bases and J 1 base, with 13 bases left between them. The CDR3 is 14 residues long. Germline CDR1 is SEHNR and CDR2 is FQNEAQ (reference sequence). Written as DNA, the CDR3 is TGTGCCAGCAGTCTAAGCGGGTCGTCCTACGAGCAGTACTTC. It translates to CASSLSGSSYEQYF. The full variable domain, completed using reference TRBV7-9 and TRBJ2-7, is DTGVSQNPRHKITKRGQNVTFRCDPISEHNRLYWYRQTLGQGPEFLTYFQNEAQLEKSRLLSDRFSAERPKGSFSTLEIQRTEQGDSAMYLCASSLSGSSYEQYFGPGTRLTVT.